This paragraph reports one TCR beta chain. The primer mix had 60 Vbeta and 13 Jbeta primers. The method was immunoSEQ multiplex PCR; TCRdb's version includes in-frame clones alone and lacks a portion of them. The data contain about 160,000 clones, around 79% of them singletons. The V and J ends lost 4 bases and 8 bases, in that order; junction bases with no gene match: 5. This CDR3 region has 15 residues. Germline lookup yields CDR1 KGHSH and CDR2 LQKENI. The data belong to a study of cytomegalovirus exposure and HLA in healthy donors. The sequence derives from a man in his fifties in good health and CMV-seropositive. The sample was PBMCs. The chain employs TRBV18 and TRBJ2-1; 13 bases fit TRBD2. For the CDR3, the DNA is TGTGCCAGCTCACATACTAGCGGGAGGGTCGATGAGCAGTTCTTC. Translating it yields CASSHTSGRVDEQFF.